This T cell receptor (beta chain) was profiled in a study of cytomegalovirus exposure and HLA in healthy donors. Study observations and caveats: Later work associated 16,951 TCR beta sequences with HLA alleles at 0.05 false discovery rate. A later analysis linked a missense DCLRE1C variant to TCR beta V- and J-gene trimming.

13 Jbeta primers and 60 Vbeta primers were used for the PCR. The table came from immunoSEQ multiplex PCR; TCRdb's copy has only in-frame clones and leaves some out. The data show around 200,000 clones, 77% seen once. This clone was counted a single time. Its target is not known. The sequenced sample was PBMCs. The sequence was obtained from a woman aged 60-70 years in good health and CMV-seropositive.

CDR3 sequence reads: CASSLLGQGHQPQHF. Written as DNA, the CDR3 is TGTGCCAGCAGTTTATTGGGGCAGGGGCATCAGCCCCAGCATTTT. This chain joins TRBV27 and TRBJ1-5; TRBD1 might be the D (6 bases). Germline values: CDR1 MNHEY, CDR2 SMNVEV (reference sequence). CDR3 length: 15 amino acids. Trimming pared 1 base from V and 5 bases from J, leaving 12 bases between.